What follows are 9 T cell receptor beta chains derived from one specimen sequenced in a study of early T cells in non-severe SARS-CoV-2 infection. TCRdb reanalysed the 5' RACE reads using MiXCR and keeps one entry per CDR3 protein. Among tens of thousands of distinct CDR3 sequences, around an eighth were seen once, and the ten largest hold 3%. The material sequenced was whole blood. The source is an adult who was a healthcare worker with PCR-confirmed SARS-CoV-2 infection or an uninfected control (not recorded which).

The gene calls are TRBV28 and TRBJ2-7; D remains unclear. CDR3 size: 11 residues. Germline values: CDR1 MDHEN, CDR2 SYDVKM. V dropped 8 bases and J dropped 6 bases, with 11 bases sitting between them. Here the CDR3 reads CASAGPTEQYF. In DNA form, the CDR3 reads TGTGCCAGCGCAGGTCCTACCGAGCAGTACTTC.

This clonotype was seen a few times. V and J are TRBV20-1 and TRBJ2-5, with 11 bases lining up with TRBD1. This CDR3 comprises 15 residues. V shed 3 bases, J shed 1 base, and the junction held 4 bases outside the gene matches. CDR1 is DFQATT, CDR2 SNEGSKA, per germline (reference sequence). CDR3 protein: CSASRTGGLQETQYF. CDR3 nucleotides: TGCAGTGCTAGCCGGACAGGGGGCCTCCAAGAGACCCAGTACTTC.

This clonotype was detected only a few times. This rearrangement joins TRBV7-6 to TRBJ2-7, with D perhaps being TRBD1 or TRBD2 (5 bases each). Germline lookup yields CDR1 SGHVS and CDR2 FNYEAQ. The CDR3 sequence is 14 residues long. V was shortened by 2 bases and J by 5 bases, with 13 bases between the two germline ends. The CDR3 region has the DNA TGTGCCAGCAGCTTAACCCAGGGAGTGAACGAGCAGTACTTC. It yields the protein CASSLTQGVNEQYF. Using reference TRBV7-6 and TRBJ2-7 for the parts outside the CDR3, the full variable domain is GAGVSQSPRYKVTKRGQDVALRCDPISGHVSLYWYRQALGQGPEFLTYFNYEAQQDKSGLPNDRFSAERPEGSISTLTIQRTEQRDSAMYRCASSLTQGVNEQYFGPGTRLTVT.

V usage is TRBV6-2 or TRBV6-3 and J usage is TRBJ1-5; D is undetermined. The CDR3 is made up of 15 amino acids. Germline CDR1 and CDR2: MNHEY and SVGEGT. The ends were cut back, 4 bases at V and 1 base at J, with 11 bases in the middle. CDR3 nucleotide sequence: TGTGCCAGCAGTTCCGGTACGGGAAGCAATCAGCCCCAGCATTTT. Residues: CASSSGTGSNQPQHF.

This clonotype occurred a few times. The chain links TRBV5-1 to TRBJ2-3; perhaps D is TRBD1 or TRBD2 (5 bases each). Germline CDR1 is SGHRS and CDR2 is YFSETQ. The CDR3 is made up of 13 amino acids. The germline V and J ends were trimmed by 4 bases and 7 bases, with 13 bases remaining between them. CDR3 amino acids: CASSISGTNTQYF. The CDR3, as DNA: TGCGCCAGCAGCATCTCCGGGACCAATACGCAGTATTTT.

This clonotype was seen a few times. This chain's CDR3 is CASSESGLAVGTDTQYF. Written as DNA, the CDR3 is TGCGCCAGCAGTGAGAGCGGACTAGCGGTGGGCACAGATACGCAGTATTTT. V and J are TRBV10-1 and TRBJ2-3; 10 nucleotides match TRBD2. Germline lookup yields CDR1 WNHNN and CDR2 SYGVQD (reference sequence). The CDR3 has 17 residues. With V trimmed by 2 bases and J by 1 base, 6 bases remained unmatched.

The CDR3 protein is CASSLAPGQGALGANVLTF. The CDR3 DNA reads as TGTGCCAGCAGCTTAGCGCCGGGACAGGGGGCGCTTGGGGCCAACGTCCTGACTTTC. V is TRBV7-9 and J is TRBJ2-6; 12 nucleotides match TRBD1. V was pared by 0 bases and J by 3 bases, with 6 bases of the junction left unmatched. The germline V gene encodes CDR1 SEHNR and CDR2 FQNEAQ (reference sequence). This CDR3 has 19 amino acids.

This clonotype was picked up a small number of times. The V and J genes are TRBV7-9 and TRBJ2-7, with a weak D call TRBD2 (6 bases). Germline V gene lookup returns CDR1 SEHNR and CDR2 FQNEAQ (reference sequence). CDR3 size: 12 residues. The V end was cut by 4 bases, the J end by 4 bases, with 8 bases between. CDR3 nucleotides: TGTGCCAGCAGCTCGGAGGGGTACGAGCAGTACTTC. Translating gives CASSSEGYEQYF.

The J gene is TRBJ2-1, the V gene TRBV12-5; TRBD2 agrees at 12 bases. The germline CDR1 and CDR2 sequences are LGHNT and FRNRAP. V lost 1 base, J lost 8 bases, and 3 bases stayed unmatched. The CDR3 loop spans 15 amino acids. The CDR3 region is CASGLGLAGADEQFF. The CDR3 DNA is TGTGCTAGTGGTTTGGGACTAGCGGGAGCGGATGAGCAGTTCTTC.